The T cell receptor (beta chain) under discussion was sequenced for a study of blood T cell repertoires in COVID-19. Study-wide context: Sources were T cells, B-cell-depleted T cells, or PBMCs; the material itself was cDNA or gDNA.

In the source study's methods: Using reference gene primer amplification, nucleated cell counts were estimated. Method: immunoSEQ multiplex PCR; TCRdb's copy keeps in-frame clones and lacks some. V and J calls and clone size are as listed in that table; D and trimming were resolved from the DNA. The table shows under 75,000 clones, with about 84% occurring only once. This clone was recorded only once. This CDR3 contains 13 residues. Germline CDR1 reads MNHNY; CDR2 reads SVGAGI (reference sequence). The ends were cut back, 7 bases at V and 1 base at J, with 10 bases in the middle. The sequenced sample consisted of peripheral blood. The sequence derives from a man aged 60-69 years with acute or convalescent COVID-19. The chain recombines TRBV6-6 with TRBJ1-1, with D tentatively TRBD1 (5 bases). The CDR3 sequence is CASTQRGNTEAFF. For the CDR3, the DNA is TGTGCCAGCACCCAAAGGGGGAACACTGAAGCTTTCTTT.